Shown below are 3 T cell receptor beta chains from a single sample sequenced in a study of blood T cell repertoires in COVID-19 (dated by TCRdb to the early 2020s). Libraries were made using the immunoSEQ multiplex PCR assay. Sourced from immuneACCESS, this table was stored by TCRdb with only in-frame sequences that have V and J called. A share of the clones is absent; for the studies checked, an unresolved V gene accounts for under half, and the remainder has no known explanation. Across this sample there are over 350,000 clones, with around 88% seen only once. The ten largest clones take up 4% to 4.5% of the sample. Sequenced: peripheral blood. These receptors all stem from a woman younger than 45 with acute or convalescent COVID-19.

This chain links TRBV3-1 (or the pseudogene TRBV3-2) with TRBJ2-7; a possible D gene is TRBD1 (5 bases). Deletions cut 0 bases from V and 5 bases from J, with 17 bases between. This CDR3 spans 16 amino acids. CDR1 is LGHDT and CDR2 is YNNKEL in the germline V gene (reference sequence). The CDR3 bases are TGTGCCAGCAGCCAAGAGAGAACAGGTAGACCACACGAGCAGTACTTC. It is translated as CASSQERTGRPHEQYF.

The chain combines TRBV9 with TRBJ2-5; TRBD2 agrees at 8 bases. Per the germline V gene, CDR1 is SGDLS and CDR2 is YYNGEE. The CDR3 is made up of 14 amino acids. V was clipped by 3 bases and J by 1 base; unmatched bases: 2. CDR3 in DNA: TGTGCCAGCAGCGGGCGGGGGGTCCAAGAGACCCAGTACTTC. Amino acid sequence: CASSGRGVQETQYF.

The sample holds one count of this clone. This chain uses TRBV14 with TRBJ1-2; D call uncertain. Germline V gives CDR1 SGHDN, CDR2 FVKESK. V gave up 0 bases and J gave up 2 bases, with 10 bases separating them. The CDR3 contains 15 residues. This chain's CDR3 is CASSQDLAENYGYTF. The CDR3 DNA reads TGTGCCAGCAGCCAAGATCTTGCGGAAAACTATGGCTACACCTTC.